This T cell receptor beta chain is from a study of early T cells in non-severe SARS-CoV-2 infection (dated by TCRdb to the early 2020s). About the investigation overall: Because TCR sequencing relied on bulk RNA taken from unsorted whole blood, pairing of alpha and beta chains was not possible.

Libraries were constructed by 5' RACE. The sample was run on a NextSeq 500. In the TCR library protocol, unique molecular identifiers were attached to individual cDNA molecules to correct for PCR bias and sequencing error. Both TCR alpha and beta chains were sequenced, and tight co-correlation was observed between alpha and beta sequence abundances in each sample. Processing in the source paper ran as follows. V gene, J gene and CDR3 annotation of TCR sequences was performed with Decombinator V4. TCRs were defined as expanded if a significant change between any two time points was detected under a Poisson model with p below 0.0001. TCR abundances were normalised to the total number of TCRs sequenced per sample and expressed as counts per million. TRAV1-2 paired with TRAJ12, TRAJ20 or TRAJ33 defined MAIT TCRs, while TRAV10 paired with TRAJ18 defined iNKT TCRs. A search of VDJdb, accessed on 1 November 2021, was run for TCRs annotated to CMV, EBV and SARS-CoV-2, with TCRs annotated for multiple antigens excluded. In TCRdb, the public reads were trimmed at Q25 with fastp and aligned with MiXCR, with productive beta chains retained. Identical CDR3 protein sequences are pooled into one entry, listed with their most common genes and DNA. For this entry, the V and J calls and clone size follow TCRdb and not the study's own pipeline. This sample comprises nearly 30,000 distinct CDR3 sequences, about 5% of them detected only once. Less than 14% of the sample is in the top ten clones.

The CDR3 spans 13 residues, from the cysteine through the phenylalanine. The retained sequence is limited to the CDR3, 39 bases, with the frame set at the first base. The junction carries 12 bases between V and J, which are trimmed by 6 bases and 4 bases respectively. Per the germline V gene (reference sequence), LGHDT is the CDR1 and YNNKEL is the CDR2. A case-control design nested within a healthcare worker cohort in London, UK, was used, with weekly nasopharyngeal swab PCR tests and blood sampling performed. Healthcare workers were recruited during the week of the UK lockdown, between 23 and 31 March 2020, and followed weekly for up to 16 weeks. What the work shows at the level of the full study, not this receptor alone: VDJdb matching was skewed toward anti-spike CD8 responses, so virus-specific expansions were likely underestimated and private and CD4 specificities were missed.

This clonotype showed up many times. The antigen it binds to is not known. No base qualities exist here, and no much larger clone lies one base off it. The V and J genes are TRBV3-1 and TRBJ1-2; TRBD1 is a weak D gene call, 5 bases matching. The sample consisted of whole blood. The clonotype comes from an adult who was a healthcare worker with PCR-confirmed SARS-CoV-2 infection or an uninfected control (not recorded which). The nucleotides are TGTGCCAGCAGGGGAGCAGGGATCTATGGCTACACCTTC. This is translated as CASRGAGIYGYTF.